The clone carrying this T cell receptor (beta chain) was observed a handful of times. Its cognate antigen is unknown. Produced via immunoSEQ multiplex PCR; TCRdb's table is partial and in-frame only. The table records some 70,000 clones, approximately 90% of them present only once. V trimming: 6 bases; J trimming: 1 base; junction bases outside the gene matches: 6. Looked up from germline, CDR1 is MNHEY and CDR2 is SVGAGI. The CDR3 totals 15 residues. This record belongs to a study of OX40 agonist ivuxolimab in advanced cancers. Overall study findings and caveats: Clonal expansion from baseline to week 6 occurred in both CD4+ and CD8+ T cells. There were, on average, more expanded clones in CD8+ T cells than in CD4+. Normalized expansion of T-cell clones was also low for some nonresponders.

This sample comprised CD4+ or CD8+ T cells sorted from blood, obtained in a trial of the OX40 agonist ivuxolimab. The receptor was isolated from an adult with an advanced solid tumor such as melanoma, head and neck, liver or kidney cancer. This sequence joins TRBV6-5 and TRBJ2-3, with 8 bases matching TRBD1. In DNA form, the CDR3 reads TGTGCCAGCAGACTGACAGGGGTGGGCACAGATACGCAGTATTTT. Its translation is CASRLTGVGTDTQYF.